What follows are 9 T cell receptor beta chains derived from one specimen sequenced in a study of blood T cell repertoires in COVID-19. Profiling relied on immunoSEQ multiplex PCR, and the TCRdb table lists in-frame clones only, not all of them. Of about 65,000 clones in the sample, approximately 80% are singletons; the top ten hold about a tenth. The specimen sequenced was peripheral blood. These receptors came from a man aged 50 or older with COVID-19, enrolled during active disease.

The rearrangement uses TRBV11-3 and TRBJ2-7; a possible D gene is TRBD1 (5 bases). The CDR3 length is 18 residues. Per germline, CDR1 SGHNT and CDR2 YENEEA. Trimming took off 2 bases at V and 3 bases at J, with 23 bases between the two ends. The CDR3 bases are TGTGCCAGCAGCTTACTAGAGCTGCAGGGTACGATCCACTACGAGCAGTACTTC. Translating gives CASSLLELQGTIHYEQYF.

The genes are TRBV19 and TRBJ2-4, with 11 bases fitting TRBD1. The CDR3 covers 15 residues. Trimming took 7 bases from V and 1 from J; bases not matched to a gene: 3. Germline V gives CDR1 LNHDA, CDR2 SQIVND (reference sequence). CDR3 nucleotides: TGTGCCAGTACTAGGGACAGGGGGGCCAAAAACATTCAGTACTTC. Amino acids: CASTRDRGAKNIQYF.

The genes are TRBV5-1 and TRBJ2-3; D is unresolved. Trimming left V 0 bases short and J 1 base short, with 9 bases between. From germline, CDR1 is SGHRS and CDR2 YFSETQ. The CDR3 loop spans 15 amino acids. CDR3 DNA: TGCGCCAGCAGCTTGGACAGACCAGGCACAGATACGCAGTATTTT. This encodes CASSLDRPGTDTQYF. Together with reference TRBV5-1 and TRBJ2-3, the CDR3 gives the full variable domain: KAGVTQTPRYLIKTRGQQVTLSCSPISGHRSVSWYQQTPGQGLQFLFEYFSETQRNKGNFPGRFSGRQFSNSRSEMNVSTLELGDSALYLCASSLDRPGTDTQYFGPGTRLTVL.

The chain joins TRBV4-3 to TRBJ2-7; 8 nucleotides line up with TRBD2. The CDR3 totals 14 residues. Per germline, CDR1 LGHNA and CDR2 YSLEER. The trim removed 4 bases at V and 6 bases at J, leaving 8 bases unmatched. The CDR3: CASSRSGGRGEQYF. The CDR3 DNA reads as TGCGCCAGCAGCCGAAGCGGGGGACGAGGCGAGCAGTACTTC.

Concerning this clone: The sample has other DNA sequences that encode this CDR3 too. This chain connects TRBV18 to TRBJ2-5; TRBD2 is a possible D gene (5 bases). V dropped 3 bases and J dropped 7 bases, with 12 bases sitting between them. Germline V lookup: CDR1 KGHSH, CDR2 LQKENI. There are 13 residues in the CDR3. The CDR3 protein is CASSPDSRGTQYF. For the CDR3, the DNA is TGTGCCAGCTCACCGGATAGCCGGGGGACCCAGTACTTC.

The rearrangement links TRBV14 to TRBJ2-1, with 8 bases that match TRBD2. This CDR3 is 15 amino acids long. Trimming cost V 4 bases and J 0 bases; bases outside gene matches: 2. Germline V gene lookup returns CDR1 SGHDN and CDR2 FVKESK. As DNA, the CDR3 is TGTGCCAGCAGCCTGAGCGGGGGCTCCTACAATGAGCAGTTCTTC. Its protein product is CASSLSGGSYNEQFF. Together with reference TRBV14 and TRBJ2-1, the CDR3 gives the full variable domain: EAGVTQFPSHSVIEKGQTVTLRCDPISGHDNLYWYRRVMGKEIKFLLHFVKESKQDESGMPNNRFLAERTGGTYSTLKVQPAELEDSGVYFCASSLSGGSYNEQFFGPGTRLTVL.

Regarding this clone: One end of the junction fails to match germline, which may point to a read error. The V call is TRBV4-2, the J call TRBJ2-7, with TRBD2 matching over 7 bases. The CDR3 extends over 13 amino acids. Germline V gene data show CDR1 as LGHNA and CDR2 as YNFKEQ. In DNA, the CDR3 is TGTGCCAGCAGCCAAGAAGCGGGACGGGAGCGGTACTTC. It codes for CASSQEAGRERYF.

CDR3 sequence reads: CATSDRLGGVGTANEQFF. The CDR3 DNA reads as TGTGCCACCAGTGATCGCCTCGGGGGTGTGGGGACTGCCAATGAGCAGTTCTTC. This chain uses TRBV24-1 with TRBJ2-1; perhaps TRBD2 as D (6 bases). CDR3 length: 18 residues. The germline gives CDR1 KGHDR, CDR2 SFDVKD. With 3 bases removed from V and 6 bases from J, the gap between germline ends came to 23 bases.

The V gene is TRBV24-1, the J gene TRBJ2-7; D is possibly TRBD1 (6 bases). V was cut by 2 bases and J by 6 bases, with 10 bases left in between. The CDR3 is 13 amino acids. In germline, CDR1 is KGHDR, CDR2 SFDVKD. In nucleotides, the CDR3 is TGTGCCACCAGTGATTGGGACATTGGCGAGCAGTACTTC. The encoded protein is CATSDWDIGEQYF.